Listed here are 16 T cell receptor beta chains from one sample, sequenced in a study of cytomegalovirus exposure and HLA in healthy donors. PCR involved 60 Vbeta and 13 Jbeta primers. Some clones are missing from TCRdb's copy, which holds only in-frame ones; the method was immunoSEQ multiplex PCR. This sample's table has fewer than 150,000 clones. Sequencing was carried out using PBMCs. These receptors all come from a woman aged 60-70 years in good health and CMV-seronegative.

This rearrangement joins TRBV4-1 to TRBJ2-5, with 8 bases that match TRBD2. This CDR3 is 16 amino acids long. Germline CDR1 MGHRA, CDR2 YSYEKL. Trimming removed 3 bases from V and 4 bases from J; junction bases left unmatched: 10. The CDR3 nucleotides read TGCGCCAGCAGCCATTCGGCGGGGCTAGCGGGAGAGACCCAGTACTTC. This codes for CASSHSAGLAGETQYF.

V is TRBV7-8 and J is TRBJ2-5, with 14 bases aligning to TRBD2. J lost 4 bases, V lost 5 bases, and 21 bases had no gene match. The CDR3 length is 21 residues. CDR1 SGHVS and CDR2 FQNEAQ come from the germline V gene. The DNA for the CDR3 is TGTGCCAGCAGCGAGGGCCGGGGATCGGGACTAGCGGGAGTAGGGGGAGAGACCCAGTACTTC. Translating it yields CASSEGRGSGLAGVGGETQYF.

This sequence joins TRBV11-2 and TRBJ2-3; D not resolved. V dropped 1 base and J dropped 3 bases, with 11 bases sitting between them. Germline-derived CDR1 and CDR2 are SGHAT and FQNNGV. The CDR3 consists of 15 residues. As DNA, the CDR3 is TGTGCCAGCAGCTTAGTCGTAACAGCAACAGATACGCAGTATTTT. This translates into CASSLVVTATDTQYF.

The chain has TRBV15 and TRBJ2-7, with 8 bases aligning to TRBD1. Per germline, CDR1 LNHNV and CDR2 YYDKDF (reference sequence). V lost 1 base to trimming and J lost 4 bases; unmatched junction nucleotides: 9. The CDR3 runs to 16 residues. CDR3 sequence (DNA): TGTGCCACCAGCAGAGGACAGGGGAAGGTGTTTTACGAGCAGTACTTC. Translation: CATSRGQGKVFYEQYF.

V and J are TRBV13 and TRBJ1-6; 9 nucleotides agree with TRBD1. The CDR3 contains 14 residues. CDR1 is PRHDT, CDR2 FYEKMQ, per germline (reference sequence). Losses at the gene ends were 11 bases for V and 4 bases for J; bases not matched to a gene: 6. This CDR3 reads CASSGTGYNSPLHF. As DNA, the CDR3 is TGTGCCTCGAGCGGGACAGGGTATAATTCACCCCTCCACTTT.

The CDR3 loop reads CASSFHGGAEQPQHF. The CDR3 region has the DNA TGTGCCAGCAGCTTTCATGGGGGGGCGGAACAGCCCCAGCATTTT. This chain joins TRBV5-6 and TRBJ1-5; a weak D match, TRBD1 (6 bases). The CDR3 sequence is 15 residues long. With 2 bases removed from V and 7 bases from J, the gap between germline ends came to 16 bases. Germline CDR1 SGHDT, CDR2 YYEEEE. Complete variable domain (other parts from reference TRBV5-6 and TRBJ1-5): DAGVTQSPTHLIKTRGQQVTLRCSPKSGHDTVSWYQQALGQGPQFIFQYYEEEERQRGNFPDRFSGHQFPNYSSELNVNALLLGDSALYLCASSFHGGAEQPQHFGDGTRLSIL.

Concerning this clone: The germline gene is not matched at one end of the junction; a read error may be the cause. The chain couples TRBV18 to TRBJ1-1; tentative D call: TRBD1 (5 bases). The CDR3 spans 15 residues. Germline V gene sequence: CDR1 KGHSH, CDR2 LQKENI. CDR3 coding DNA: TGTGCCAGCTCACCTAATGAAGGGGTGAATACTGAAGCTTTCTTT. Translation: CASSPNEGVNTEAFF.

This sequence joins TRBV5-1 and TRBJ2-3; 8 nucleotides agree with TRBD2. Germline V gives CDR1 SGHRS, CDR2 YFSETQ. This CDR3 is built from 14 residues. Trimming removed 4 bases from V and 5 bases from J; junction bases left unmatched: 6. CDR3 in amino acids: CASSLGRGGDTQYF. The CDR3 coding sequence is TGCGCCAGCAGCCTGGGACGGGGGGGAGATACGCAGTATTTT. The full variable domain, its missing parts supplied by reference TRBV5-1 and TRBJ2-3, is KAGVTQTPRYLIKTRGQQVTLSCSPISGHRSVSWYQQTPGQGLQFLFEYFSETQRNKGNFPGRFSGRQFSNSRSEMNVSTLELGDSALYLCASSLGRGGDTQYFGPGTRLTVL.

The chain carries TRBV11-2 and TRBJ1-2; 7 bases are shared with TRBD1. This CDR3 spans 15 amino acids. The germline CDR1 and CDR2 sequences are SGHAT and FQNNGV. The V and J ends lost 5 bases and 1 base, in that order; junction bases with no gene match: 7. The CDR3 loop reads CASSTRQGDNYGYTF. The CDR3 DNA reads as TGTGCCAGCAGCACCCGACAGGGTGATAACTATGGCTACACCTTC.

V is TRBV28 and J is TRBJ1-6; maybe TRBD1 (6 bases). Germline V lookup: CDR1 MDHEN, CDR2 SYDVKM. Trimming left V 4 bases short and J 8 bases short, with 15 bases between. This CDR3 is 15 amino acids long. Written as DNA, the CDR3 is TGTGCCAGCAGTTCTCAGGGGTTCGGGGATTCACCCCTCCACTTT. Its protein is CASSSQGFGDSPLHF.

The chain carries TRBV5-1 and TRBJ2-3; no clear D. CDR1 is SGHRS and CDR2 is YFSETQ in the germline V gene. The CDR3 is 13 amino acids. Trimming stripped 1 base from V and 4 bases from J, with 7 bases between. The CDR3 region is CASSLIPSDTQYF. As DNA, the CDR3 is TGCGCCAGCAGCTTGATTCCGTCAGATACGCAGTATTTT.

This CDR3 is CANSPSGQGDSHYGYTF. The CDR3 DNA reads as TGTGCCAACAGCCCATCGGGACAGGGTGACTCACACTATGGCTACACCTTC. V and J are TRBV28 and TRBJ1-2, with TRBD1 matching over 9 bases. The CDR3 contains 17 residues. CDR1 and CDR2 (germline): MDHEN, SYDVKM. Trimming at V came to 10 bases and at J to 3 bases, leaving 18 bases not matched to a gene.

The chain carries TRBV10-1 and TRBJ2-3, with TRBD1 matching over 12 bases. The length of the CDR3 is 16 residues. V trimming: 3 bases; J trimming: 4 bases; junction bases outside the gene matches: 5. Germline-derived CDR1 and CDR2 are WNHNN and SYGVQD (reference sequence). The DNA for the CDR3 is TGCGCCAGCAGTGAAGGGACAGGGGGCGTCTCAGATACGCAGTATTTT. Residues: CASSEGTGGVSDTQYF.

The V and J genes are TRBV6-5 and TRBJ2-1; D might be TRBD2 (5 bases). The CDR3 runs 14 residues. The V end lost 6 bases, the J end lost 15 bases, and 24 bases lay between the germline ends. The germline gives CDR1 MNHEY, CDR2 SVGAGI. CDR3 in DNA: TGTGCCAGCAGCCTACAGCCCGGGAACTTTCATTCGTTCTTC. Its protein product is CASSLQPGNFHSFF.

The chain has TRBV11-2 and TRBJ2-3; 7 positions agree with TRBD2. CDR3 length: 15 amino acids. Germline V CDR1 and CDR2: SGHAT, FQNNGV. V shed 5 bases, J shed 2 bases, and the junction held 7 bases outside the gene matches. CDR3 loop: CASSLTSRVTDTQYF. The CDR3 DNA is TGTGCCAGCAGCCTGACTAGCCGAGTCACAGATACGCAGTATTTT.

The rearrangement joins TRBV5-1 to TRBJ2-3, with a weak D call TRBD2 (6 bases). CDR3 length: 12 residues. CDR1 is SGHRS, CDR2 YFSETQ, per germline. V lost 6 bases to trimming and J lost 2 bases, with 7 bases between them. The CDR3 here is CASTSDTDTQYF. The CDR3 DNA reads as TGCGCCAGCACTAGCGACACAGATACGCAGTATTTT.